This T cell receptor (beta chain) was found in a study of Ad26.COV2.S vaccination and SARS-CoV-2 variants. This CDR3 contains 16 residues. J was trimmed by 7 bases and V by 0 bases; bases with no gene match: 3. CDR1 and CDR2 from the germline V gene are MNHEY and SVGAGI. Assay: immunoSEQ multiplex PCR; the TCRdb copy retains only in-frame clones and omits some. The sample yields roughly 680,000 clones, 80% to 90% seen once. Treatment meaning: approximately 18 received Ad26.COV2.S at low or high dose, single or two shots; about 5 received placebo; per-sample allocation not given. Collection of the samples took place on day 63 after the first injection of vaccine or placebo.

This TCR was sampled from a person aged 18-65 years who received the Ad26.COV2.S COVID-19 vaccine or a placebo. Specimen: peripheral blood, collected in a trial of Ad26.COV2.S vaccine versus placebo. The gene calls are TRBV6-5 and TRBJ2-1; 13 bases are shared with TRBD2. CDR3 in DNA: TGTGCCAGCAGTTACTCCCCGACTAGCGGGAGGAATGAGCAGTTCTTC. Amino acids: CASSYSPTSGRNEQFF.